These 17 T cell receptor beta chains were all obtained from the same sample, sequenced in a study of siplizumab effects on memory and regulatory T cells. TCRdb's table, derived via immunoSEQ multiplex PCR, lists solely in-frame clones and lacks some. The sample contains 50,000 or so clones, 95% to 97% of which appear only once. Source material: naive CD4+ T cells sorted from blood. Source of these receptors: a human donor in good health.

This chain links TRBV11-3 with TRBJ2-3; 13 bases are a match to TRBD2. There are 20 residues in the CDR3. The trim removed 1 base at V and 0 bases at J, leaving 10 bases unmatched. Germline V lookup: CDR1 SGHNT, CDR2 YENEEA. CDR3 region: CASSLVPTSGRAPSTDTQYF. The CDR3 DNA reads as TGTGCCAGCAGCTTAGTCCCCACTAGCGGGAGGGCCCCTAGCACAGATACGCAGTATTTT.

V and J are TRBV5-1 and TRBJ2-5; the D is unclear. The V and J ends lost 1 base and 2 bases respectively, with 3 bases between them. Germline loops: CDR1 SGHRS, CDR2 YFSETQ. The CDR3 is 12 residues long. Here the CDR3 reads CASSLPQETQYF. CDR3 DNA sequence: TGCGCCAGCAGCTTGCCTCAAGAGACCCAGTACTTC. Using reference TRBV5-1 and TRBJ2-5 for the parts outside the CDR3, the full variable domain is KAGVTQTPRYLIKTRGQQVTLSCSPISGHRSVSWYQQTPGQGLQFLFEYFSETQRNKGNFPGRFSGRQFSNSRSEMNVSTLELGDSALYLCASSLPQETQYFGPGTRLLVL.

The chain has TRBV5-4 and TRBJ2-1; 13 positions match TRBD2. J was trimmed by 7 bases and V by 0 bases; bases with no gene match: 1. Germline V gene sequence: CDR1 SGHNT, CDR2 YYREEE (reference sequence). The CDR3 covers 15 residues. DNA for the CDR3: TGTGCCAGCAGCTTGGAGGGACTAGCGGGAAATGAGCAGTTCTTC. This encodes CASSLEGLAGNEQFF.

The chain has TRBV11-2 and TRBJ2-7; 11 positions match TRBD2. V lost 3 bases to trimming and J lost 2 bases; unmatched junction nucleotides: 3. The CDR3 runs 15 residues. The germline V gene has CDR1 SGHAT and CDR2 FQNNGV. The chain's CDR3 is CASSLLAGGPYEQYF. The CDR3 DNA reads TGTGCCAGCAGCTTGTTAGCGGGAGGGCCCTACGAGCAGTACTTC.

This rearrangement joins TRBV7-2 to TRBJ2-5; either TRBD1 or TRBD2 may supply D (6 bases each). This CDR3 is 15 amino acids long. Germline CDR1 SGHTA, CDR2 FQGNSA. Trimming removed 0 bases from V and 5 bases from J, with 13 bases in between. CDR3 DNA: TGTGCCAGCAGCTTAGCGATGGGGGGCAGTGAGACCCAGTACTTC. It specifies CASSLAMGGSETQYF.

The chain uses TRBV6-1 and TRBJ1-2, with D possibly TRBD1 on 6 matching bases. Deletions cut 1 base from V and 5 bases from J, with 11 bases between. Germline V gene lookup returns CDR1 MNHNS and CDR2 SASEGT. The CDR3 covers 14 residues. CDR3 in amino acids: CASSEVVGAYGYTF. The CDR3 coding sequence is TGTGCCAGCAGTGAAGTAGTGGGGGCGTATGGCTACACCTTC.

V usage is TRBV20-1 and J usage is TRBJ2-5; D is unresolved. V lost 2 bases to trimming and J lost 0 bases, with 1 base between them. The germline CDR1 and CDR2 sequences are DFQATT and SNEGSKA (reference sequence). The CDR3 is made up of 11 amino acids. The CDR3 DNA reads TGCAGTGCTAGACACCAAGAGACCCAGTACTTC. Amino acids: CSARHQETQYF.

This chain connects TRBV9 to TRBJ2-5; tentatively, D is TRBD1 or TRBD2 (6 bases each). This CDR3 region has 13 residues. The V end lost 7 bases, the J end lost 3 bases, and 13 bases lay between the germline ends. Germline V lookup: CDR1 SGDLS, CDR2 YYNGEE. The CDR3 DNA reads TGTGCCAGCCGACGGAGGGGGAAAGAGACCCAGTACTTC. The encoded protein is CASRRRGKETQYF.

The chain recombines TRBV30 with TRBJ1-2; D ambiguous. The CDR3 covers 11 residues. From germline, CDR1 is GTSNPN and CDR2 SVGIG (reference sequence). V lost 0 bases to trimming and J lost 4 bases, with 3 bases between them. As DNA, the CDR3 is TGTGCCTGGAGTGTAGGCTATGGCTACACCTTC. Translating it yields CAWSVGYGYTF.

The chain links TRBV29-1 to TRBJ2-7; D is ambiguous. Per the germline V gene, CDR1 is SQVTM and CDR2 is ANQGSEA. The CDR3 is 12 amino acids. V lost 1 base to trimming and J lost 3 bases, with 7 bases between them. CDR3 loop: CSVEGDYYEQYF. CDR3 in DNA: TGCAGCGTTGAAGGCGATTACTACGAGCAGTACTTC.

V gene TRBV7-9 combines with J gene TRBJ2-3, with 9 bases fitting TRBD2. The V and J ends lost 1 base and 3 bases, in that order; junction bases with no gene match: 5. This CDR3 contains 16 residues. Germline CDR1 reads SEHNR; CDR2 reads FQNEAQ (reference sequence). The CDR3 DNA reads TGTGCCAGCAGCTTAGGGCGGGAGGGTTTGACAGATACGCAGTATTTT. As protein: CASSLGREGLTDTQYF.

This chain links TRBV6-1 with TRBJ1-5, with a possible D match to TRBD1 (5 bases). CDR1 and CDR2 from the germline V gene are MNHNS and SASEGT. CDR3 length: 13 residues. Trimming removed 6 bases at V and 0 bases at J, with 6 bases between. The CDR3 sequence is CASRDTSNQPQHF. The CDR3 DNA sequence: TGTGCCAGCAGGGACACTAGCAATCAGCCCCAGCATTTT.

V is TRBV19 and J is TRBJ1-1; a weak D match, TRBD1 (5 bases). The germline gives CDR1 LNHDA, CDR2 SQIVND (reference sequence). The CDR3 has 16 residues. Trimming stripped 6 bases from V and 5 bases from J, with 22 bases between. This chain's CDR3 is CASRASIFGGRTEAFF. The CDR3 DNA reads TGTGCCAGTAGGGCGAGTATTTTCGGGGGAAGGACTGAAGCTTTCTTT.

This chain uses TRBV4-3 with TRBJ2-1; TRBD2 might be the D (6 bases). This CDR3 is built from 14 residues. V was cut by 5 bases and J by 7 bases, with 15 bases left in between. The germline gives CDR1 LGHNA, CDR2 YSLEER. The CDR3 is CASSSGLANNEQFF. In DNA form, the CDR3 reads TGCGCCAGCAGCAGTGGCCTAGCGAATAATGAGCAGTTCTTC.

The V gene is TRBV25-1, the J gene TRBJ1-1; D is uncertain. CDR3 length: 13 residues. Per germline, CDR1 MGHDK and CDR2 SYGVNS. The ends were cut back, 4 bases at V and 9 bases at J, with 15 bases in the middle. The CDR3 sequence is CASSGPLLRKAFF. The CDR3 DNA reads TGTGCCAGCAGTGGACCCCTCCTTAGAAAAGCTTTCTTT.

J is TRBJ2-1 and V is TRBV9; D call uncertain. The CDR3 runs to 14 residues. CDR1 SGDLS and CDR2 YYNGEE come from the germline V gene. Deletions cut 2 bases from V and 1 base from J, with 7 bases between. CDR3 sequence: CASSVGISYNEQFF. The CDR3 nucleotides are TGTGCCAGCAGCGTCGGTATTTCCTACAATGAGCAGTTCTTC.

The rearrangement links TRBV30 to TRBJ2-5, with D unresolved. CDR3 length: 11 residues. Trimming took 2 bases from V and 2 from J, leaving 3 bases between them. CDR1 and CDR2 from the germline V gene are GTSNPN and SVGIG (reference sequence). The CDR3 DNA is TGTGCCTGGAGTACTCAAGAGACCCAGTACTTC. This translates into CAWSTQETQYF.